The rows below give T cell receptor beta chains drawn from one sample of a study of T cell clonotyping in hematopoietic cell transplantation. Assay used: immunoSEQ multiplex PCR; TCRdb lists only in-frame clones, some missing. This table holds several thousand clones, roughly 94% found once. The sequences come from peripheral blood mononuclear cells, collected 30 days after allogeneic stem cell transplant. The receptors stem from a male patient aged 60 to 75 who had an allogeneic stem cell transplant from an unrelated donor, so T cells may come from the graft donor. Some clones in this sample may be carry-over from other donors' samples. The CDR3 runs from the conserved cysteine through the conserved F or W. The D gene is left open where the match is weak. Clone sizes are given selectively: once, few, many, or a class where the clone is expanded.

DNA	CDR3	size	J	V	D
TGTGCCAGCAGCCCCCGGGACTCCCCCTCTGGGGCCAACGTCCTGACTTTC	CASSPRDSPSGANVLTF	NA	TRBJ2-6	TRBV5-6	NA
TGTGCCAGCAGCGACCTCGGACGGGCTCGTTCTTTT	CASSDLGRARSF	NA	TRBJ2-3	TRBV7-2	NA
TGCAGCGTTGAGTCCGCCCGGAATGGAAAACTGTTTTTT	CSVESARNGKLFF	NA	TRBJ1-4	TRBV29-1	NA
TGTGCCAGCAGTGAGTCTCCGGGGCACAACTATGGCTACACCTTC	CASSESPGHNYGYTF	NA	TRBJ1-2	TRBV2	NA
TGCGCCAGCAGCCAAGCTCCCGGGGGTATGAGGGAAGCTTTCTTT	CASSQAPGGMREAFF	NA	TRBJ1-1	TRBV4-1	NA
TGCGCCAGCAGCTTTAGACCGGACAGATACTACGAGCAGTACTTC	CASSFRPDRYYEQYF	NA	TRBJ2-7	TRBV5-1	NA
TGTGCCAGCAGCCGCGGACCGAACACTGAAGCTTTCTTT	CASSRGPNTEAFF	NA	TRBJ1-1	TRBV11-2	NA
TGTGCCAGCAGTATTAGCGGGGACTATGGCTACACCTTC	CASSISGDYGYTF	NA	TRBJ1-2	TRBV11-2	NA
TGTGCCAGCAGCTCCAGGGGACTAGCGGGAGTAGGCGAGCAGTACTTC	CASSSRGLAGVGEQYF	NA	TRBJ2-7	TRBV7-3	TRBD2
TGTGCCACCAGCAGAGATCTGGGGGCAGGACAGCCCCAGCATTTT	CATSRDLGAGQPQHF	NA	TRBJ1-5	TRBV15	NA
TGTGCCAGCAGTACCCTTGGACAGGCCGGCGGTAATGGCTACACCTTC	CASSTLGQAGGNGYTF	NA	TRBJ1-2	TRBV27	TRBD1
TGTGCCAGCAGCCATAGGGCGGGGGATCGGAATGAGCAGTTCTTC	CASSHRAGDRNEQFF	NA	TRBJ2-1	TRBV7-9	TRBD2
TGTGCCAGCAGTTACTACGGACAGGCGAGCGTCTATGGCTACACCTTC	CASSYYGQASVYGYTF	NA	TRBJ1-2	TRBV6-5	TRBD1
TGTGCCTGGAGCCGAACAGAGCGGGGCTACACCTTC	CAWSRTERGYTF	NA	TRBJ1-2	TRBV30	NA
TGTGCCAGCAGTTTACAGAAGAGATATGGCTACACCTTC	CASSLQKRYGYTF	NA	TRBJ1-2	TRBV28	NA
TGTGCCAGCAGCTCAATGGGGGGGTCCACAGATACGCAGTATTTT	CASSSMGGSTDTQYF	NA	TRBJ2-3	TRBV9	TRBD2
TGTCTAAAGACTAGCAATCAGCCCCAGCATTTT	CLKTSNQPQHF	NA	TRBJ1-5	TRBV19	NA
TGTGCCAGCAGTTCTAGAGGGTCTGTCCTAGGTGAAAAACTGTTTTTT	CASSSRGSVLGEKLFF	few	TRBJ1-4	TRBV7-2	NA
TGTGCCAGCAGCGGACTAGCGGGAGCGGGTGAGCAGTTCTTC	CASSGLAGAGEQFF	NA	TRBJ2-1	TRBV2	TRBD2
TGTGCCAGCAGCTTAATAGGGGTGGAGGGAGAGACCCAGTACTTC	CASSLIGVEGETQYF	NA	TRBJ2-5	TRBV7-3	NA
TGTGCCAGTAGTATAGTTCCCCTCGGGACAGGGGAGGCCGGGGAGCTGTTTTTT	CASSIVPLGTGEAGELFF	once	TRBJ2-2	TRBV19	TRBD1
TGTGCCTGGACCGGAGGGGCAGATACGCAGTATTTT	CAWTGGADTQYF	once	TRBJ2-3	TRBV30	NA
TGTGCCAGCAGGGACCCGGGACCTAATGAAAAACTGTTTTTT	CASRDPGPNEKLFF	NA	TRBJ1-4	TRBV28	NA
TGTGCCAGCAGCGTACACGGAGCGGGAGTCAACGAGCAGTACTTC	CASSVHGAGVNEQYF	NA	TRBJ2-7	TRBV9	TRBD2
TGTGCCAGCAGCACAGGGCTCCCCTACGAGCAGTACTTC	CASSTGLPYEQYF	NA	TRBJ2-7	TRBV6-1	NA
TGTGCCAGCAGGTCGACAGGGATGAACACTGAAGCTTTCTTT	CASRSTGMNTEAFF	NA	TRBJ1-1	TRBV6-6	TRBD1
TGTGCCAGCATTGACAGGAACTCCTACGAGCAGTACTTC	CASIDRNSYEQYF	NA	TRBJ2-7	TRBV6-5	NA
TGTGCTAGTGCCCCAGGGGCGAGGGATGAGCAGTTCTTC	CASAPGARDEQFF	NA	TRBJ2-1	TRBV12-5	NA
TGTGCCAGCAGCGTAGTAATACAGGGCCATGGCTACACCTTC	CASSVVIQGHGYTF	NA	TRBJ1-2	TRBV9	NA